These T cell receptor beta chains were read from a single sample in a study of blood T cell repertoires in COVID-19. Assay: immunoSEQ multiplex PCR; the TCRdb copy retains only in-frame clones and omits some. The sample lists 88,000 or so clones, around 89% occurring once. Material: PBMCs or T cells enriched from blood (not recorded which). The receptors shown here come from a woman aged 45-60 years with acute COVID-19. Both conserved end residues are part of each CDR3. The order of the fields is V gene, clone size, J gene, D gene, CDR3 protein, CDR3 DNA. The D gene is left open where the match is weak. Size tells how often a clone was seen (once, few, many) or the class of an expanded clone, and some rows leave it out.

TRBV18	NA	TRBJ2-2	NA	CASSPLTRRGTGELFF	TGTGCCAGCTCACCCCTGACCCGACGGGGAACCGGGGAGCTGTTTTTT
TRBV2	NA	TRBJ1-1	NA	CASSLRQSADTEAFF	TGTGCCAGCAGCTTAAGACAGTCTGCGGACACTGAAGCTTTCTTT
TRBV5-6	NA	TRBJ1-3	NA	CASTPWGGTRGNTIYF	TGTGCCAGCACCCCATGGGGGGGGACTAGAGGGAACACCATATATTTT
TRBV11-3	once	TRBJ1-1	NA	CASSLDLGSGTEAFF	TGTGCCAGCAGCTTAGATCTAGGTTCCGGGACAGAAGCTTTCTTT
TRBV5-1	few	TRBJ2-2	TRBD1	CASTQQGATGELFF	TGCGCCAGCACGCAACAGGGGGCCACCGGGGAGCTGTTTTTT
TRBV19	NA	TRBJ2-1	TRBD2	CASSIYTSASYNEQFF	TGTGCCAGTAGTATTTATACTAGCGCCTCCTACAATGAGCAGTTCTTC
TRBV20-1	NA	TRBJ2-7	TRBD1	CSASWTGRGLEQYF	TGCAGTGCTAGTTGGACAGGCCGAGGTCTCGAGCAGTACTTC
TRBV7-2	NA	TRBJ2-2	NA	CASSLDSQAPVELFF	TGTGCCAGCAGCTTAGATTCCCAAGCCCCCGTTGAGCTGTTTTTT
TRBV6-5	NA	TRBJ2-1	TRBD1	CASKWDRVENNEQFF	TGTGCCAGCAAATGGGACAGGGTGGAGAACAATGAGCAGTTCTTC
TRBV28	NA	TRBJ1-3	NA	CASSLRGGDGNTIYF	TGTGCCAGCAGTTTAAGGGGGGGCGACGGAAACACCATATATTTT
TRBV7-9	NA	TRBJ1-4	NA	CASSPPVGAANEKLFF	TGTGCCAGCAGCCCTCCAGTGGGGGCTGCTAATGAAAAACTGTTTTTT
TRBV7-2	few	TRBJ2-2	NA	CASSPAPARGGELFF	TGTGCCAGCAGCCCCGCCCCTGCCCGGGGCGGGGAGCTGTTTTTT
TRBV5-1	NA	TRBJ1-1	NA	CASSLTPDSGAEAFF	TGCGCCAGCAGCTTAACTCCGGACTCGGGCGCTGAAGCTTTCTTT
TRBV11-3	once	TRBJ1-1	NA	CASSDAPGYSEAFF	TGTGCCAGCAGCGACGCCCCGGGGTACAGTGAAGCTTTCTTT
TRBV6-5	NA	TRBJ1-2	TRBD1	CASRYDRDYGYTF	TGTGCCAGCAGATATGACAGGGACTATGGCTACACCTTC
TRBV6-4	NA	TRBJ1-2	NA	CASSDAGSTIPYGYTF	TGTGCCAGCAGTGACGCAGGGTCAACGATCCCATATGGCTACACCTTC
TRBV12-3/TRBV12-4	NA	TRBJ2-1	NA	CASSFSYNEQFF	TGTGCCAGCAGTTTCAGTTACAATGAGCAGTTCTTC
TRBV7-7	once	TRBJ2-3	TRBD2	CASSFEAGGTDTQYF	TGTGCCAGCAGCTTTGAGGCGGGAGGAACAGATACGCAGTATTTT
TRBV7-9	NA	TRBJ1-1	NA	CASSLSGQGNTEAFF	TGTGCCAGCAGCTTAAGTGGGCAGGGGAACACTGAAGCTTTCTTT
TRBV6-5	NA	TRBJ2-7	NA	CASSIARDIYEQYF	TGTGCCAGCAGTATCGCCCGGGACATTTACGAGCAGTACTTC
TRBV6-5	NA	TRBJ1-6	TRBD1	CASSYMGNRGNSPLHF	TGTGCCAGCAGTTACATGGGTAACAGGGGTAATTCACCCCTCCACTTT
TRBV5-4	NA	TRBJ2-5	NA	CASRPGQNEETQYF	TGTGCCAGCAGACCAGGACAGAACGAAGAGACCCAGTACTTC
TRBV27	NA	TRBJ2-2	NA	CASSLAGRRSGELFF	TGTGCCAGCAGTCTCGCGGGGAGGAGGTCCGGGGAGCTGTTTTTT
TRBV24-1	NA	TRBJ2-2	NA	CATTAGVSTGELFF	TGTGCCACCACAGCCGGGGTTTCCACCGGGGAGCTGTTTTTT
TRBV18	once	TRBJ2-1	NA	CASSTGVHEQFF	TGTGCCAGCTCTACCGGGGTCCATGAGCAGTTCTTC
TRBV6-7	NA	TRBJ1-3	TRBD1	CASSYRRDRVLSSGNTIYF	TGTGCCAGCAGTTACCGGCGGGACAGGGTCCTTTCCTCTGGAAACACCATATATTTT
TRBV13	NA	TRBJ2-7	TRBD1	CASGTVGTYEQYF	TGTGCCAGTGGGACAGTCGGTACCTACGAGCAGTACTTC
TRBV19	once	TRBJ2-7	TRBD1	CASSMTGQGNLYEQYF	TGTGCCAGTAGTATGACGGGACAGGGCAATTTATACGAGCAGTACTTC
TRBV7-2	NA	TRBJ1-4	TRBD1	CASSSIQGATNEKLFF	TGTGCCAGCAGCTCAATACAGGGGGCAACTAATGAAAAACTGTTTTTT
TRBV10-2	NA	TRBJ2-1	TRBD2	CASSERLAGAKEQFF	TGCGCCAGCAGTGAGCGACTAGCGGGAGCTAAAGAGCAGTTCTTC
TRBV24-1	NA	TRBJ2-1	TRBD2	CATSDQLAGGVNEQFF	TGTGCCACCAGTGATCAGCTAGCGGGAGGTGTCAATGAGCAGTTCTTC
TRBV19	NA	TRBJ1-1	NA	CASAPTGAHEAFF	TGTGCCAGTGCCCCAACTGGGGCCCACGAAGCTTTCTTT
TRBV19	NA	TRBJ1-5	TRBD1	CASSTSDRGNQPQHF	TGTGCCAGTAGTACTTCGGACAGGGGCAATCAGCCCCAGCATTTT
TRBV30	NA	TRBJ1-1	NA	CAWSAQGRVGEAFF	TGTGCCTGGAGTGCCCAGGGAAGGGTTGGGGAAGCTTTCTTT
TRBV19	NA	TRBJ2-1	TRBD2	CASSSGTSDNEQFF	TGTGCCAGTAGTAGCGGGACTAGCGACAATGAGCAGTTCTTC
TRBV5-1	NA	TRBJ1-2	NA	CASSLAERANYGYTF	TGCGCCAGCAGCTTGGCGGAGAGAGCTAACTATGGCTACACCTTC
TRBV5-1	NA	TRBJ2-7	NA	CASSLADRSEQYF	TGCGCCAGCAGCCTCGCCGACAGGTCCGAGCAGTACTTC
TRBV7-2	NA	TRBJ2-6	TRBD1	CASSSRQGAGANVLTF	TGTGCCAGCAGCTCTAGACAGGGGGCTGGGGCCAACGTCCTGACTTTC
TRBV5-1	NA	TRBJ2-7	TRBD1	CASSLGIGQALGYEQYF	TGCGCCAGCAGCTTGGGCATAGGACAGGCTTTGGGATACGAGCAGTACTTC
TRBV5-1	NA	TRBJ1-1	TRBD1	CASSGGQGNTEAFF	TGCGCCAGCAGCGGAGGACAGGGGAACACTGAAGCTTTCTTT
TRBV4-1	NA	TRBJ1-1	TRBD1	CASSQGDRENTEAFF	TGCGCCAGCAGCCAAGGAGACAGGGAGAACACTGAAGCTTTCTTT
TRBV25-1	NA	TRBJ1-2	NA	CASSEEAHRGYTF	TGTGCCAGCAGTGAAGAGGCCCATCGGGGCTACACCTTC
TRBV30	NA	TRBJ2-7	TRBD2	CAWTGGSGSFGQYF	TGTGCCTGGACAGGCGGTAGCGGGAGTTTTGGGCAGTACTTC
TRBV13	NA	TRBJ2-5	NA	CASSLGGYRETPGETQYF	TGTGCCAGCAGCTTAGGGGGCTACAGGGAGACCCCTGGAGAGACCCAGTACTTC
TRBV6-5	NA	TRBJ2-5	TRBD1	CASSRQGQETQYF	TGTGCCAGCAGTCGACAGGGCCAAGAGACCCAGTACTTC
TRBV29-1	NA	TRBJ1-2	TRBD1	CSVLHRGAGGLSNYGYTF	TGCAGCGTCTTACATCGCGGGGCAGGGGGCCTTTCTAACTATGGCTACACCTTC
TRBV3-1/TRBV3-2	NA	TRBJ1-1	NA	CASSQEALNTEAFF	TGTGCCAGCAGCCAGGAGGCTCTGAACACTGAAGCTTTCTTT
TRBV3-1/TRBV3-2	NA	TRBJ2-3	TRBD2	CASSQVSGLAESVGAQYF	TGTGCCAGCAGCCAAGTTAGCGGACTAGCGGAATCTGTTGGTGCGCAGTATTTT
TRBV7-9	NA	TRBJ1-5	TRBD1	CASSLAGQIQPQHF	TGTGCCAGCAGCTTAGCGGGACAGATTCAGCCCCAGCATTTT
TRBV6-5	NA	TRBJ2-3	NA	CASRTTPGLDYTQYF	TGTGCCAGCAGAACCACCCCGGGACTCGACTATACGCAGTATTTT
TRBV5-5	once	TRBJ1-6	NA	CASSLTGLNSPLHF	TGTGCCAGCAGCTTGACAGGGCTGAATTCACCCCTCCACTTT
TRBV12-3/TRBV12-4	NA	TRBJ1-5	NA	CASTLEPQHF	TGTGCCAGCACCCTTGAGCCCCAGCATTTT